This record concerns one T cell receptor beta chain sequence. The germline V gene encodes CDR1 SGHTA and CDR2 FQGNSA. The junction had 9 bases not matched to a gene; V was cut back by 5 bases and J by 9 bases. This CDR3 has 16 amino acids. The data stem from a study of neoadjuvant nivolumab and ipilimumab in lung cancer. Profiling relied on immunoSEQ multiplex PCR, and the TCRdb table lists in-frame clones only, not all of them. The data show around 2,000 clones, around 84% seen once. This specimen consisted of adjacent normal lung tissue, obtained after neoadjuvant nivolumab, alone or with ipilimumab, at or shortly before surgery. V is TRBV7-2 and J is TRBJ2-1; TRBD2 matches at 14 bases. The source is an adult with non-small cell lung cancer. The CDR3 nucleotides read TGTGCCAGCAGCCCGACTAGCGGGAGGGCCTCTGGTGAGCAGTTCTTC. This sequence encodes CASSPTSGRASGEQFF.